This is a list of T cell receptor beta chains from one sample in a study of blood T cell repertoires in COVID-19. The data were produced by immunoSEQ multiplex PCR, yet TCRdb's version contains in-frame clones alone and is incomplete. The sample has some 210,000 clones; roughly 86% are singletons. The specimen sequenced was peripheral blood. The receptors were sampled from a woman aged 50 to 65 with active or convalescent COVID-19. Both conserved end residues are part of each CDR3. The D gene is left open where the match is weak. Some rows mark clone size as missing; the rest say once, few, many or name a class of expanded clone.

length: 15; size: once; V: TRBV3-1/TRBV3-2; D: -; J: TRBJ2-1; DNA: TGTGCCAGCAGCCAAGATCAGCGAAGCTTGAATGAGCAGTTCTTC; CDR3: CASSQDQRSLNEQFF
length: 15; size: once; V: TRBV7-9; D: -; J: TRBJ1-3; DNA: TGTGCCAGCAGCTTAGGTCATCCTACTGGAAACACCATATATTTT; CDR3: CASSLGHPTGNTIYF
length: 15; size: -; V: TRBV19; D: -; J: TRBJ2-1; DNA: TGTGCCAGTAGTACTTCCCTAGACTCCTACAATGAGCAGTTCTTC; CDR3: CASSTSLDSYNEQFF
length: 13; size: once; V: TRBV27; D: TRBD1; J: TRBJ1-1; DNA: TGTGCCACTGGACAGGGAATGAACACTGAAGCTTTCTTT; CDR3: CATGQGMNTEAFF
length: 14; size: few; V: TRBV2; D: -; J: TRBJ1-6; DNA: TGTGCCAGCAGTGAAGGCAGGTATAATTCACCCCTCCACTTT; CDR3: CASSEGRYNSPLHF
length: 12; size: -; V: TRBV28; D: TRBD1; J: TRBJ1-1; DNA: TGTGCCAGCAGTTTACCGGGACAGGGACCTTTCTTT; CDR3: CASSLPGQGPFF
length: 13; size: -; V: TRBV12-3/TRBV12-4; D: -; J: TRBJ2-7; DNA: TGTGCCAGCAGTTTCCGGAGGGTCTACGAGCAGTACTTC; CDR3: CASSFRRVYEQYF
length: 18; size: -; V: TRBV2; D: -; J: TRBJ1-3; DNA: TGTGCCAGCAGTGAAGGGCTGACAGGTCTGAACTCTGGAAACACCATATATTTT; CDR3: CASSEGLTGLNSGNTIYF
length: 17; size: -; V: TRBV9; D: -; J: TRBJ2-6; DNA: TGTGCCAGCAGCGTAGGGGACATCGATTCTGGGGCCAACGTCCTGACTTTC; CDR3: CASSVGDIDSGANVLTF
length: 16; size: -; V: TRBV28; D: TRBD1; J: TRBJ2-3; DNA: TGTGCCAGCAGTGCCCCCGCTACTCCCAGGGGGGATACGCAGTATTTT; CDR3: CASSAPATPRGDTQYF
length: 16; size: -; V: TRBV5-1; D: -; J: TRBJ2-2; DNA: TGCGCCAGCAGCTTCAGACAGAGTTCGAACACCGGGGAGCTGTTTTTT; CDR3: CASSFRQSSNTGELFF
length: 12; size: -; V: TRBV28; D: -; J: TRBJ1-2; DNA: TGTGCCAGCGGGAGACCTAACTATGGCTACACCTTC; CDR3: CASGRPNYGYTF
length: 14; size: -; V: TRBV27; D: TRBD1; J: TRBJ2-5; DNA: TGTGCCAGCAGTTTACCGGGACAGAAAGAGACCCAGTACTTC; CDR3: CASSLPGQKETQYF
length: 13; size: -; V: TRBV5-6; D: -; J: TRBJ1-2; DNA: TGTGCCAGCAGCTTGGCGGGGGTCGATGGCTACACCTTC; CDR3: CASSLAGVDGYTF
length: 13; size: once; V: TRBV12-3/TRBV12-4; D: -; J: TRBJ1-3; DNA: TGTGCCAGCAGTCCTCGACAGGGAAACACCATATATTTT; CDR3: CASSPRQGNTIYF